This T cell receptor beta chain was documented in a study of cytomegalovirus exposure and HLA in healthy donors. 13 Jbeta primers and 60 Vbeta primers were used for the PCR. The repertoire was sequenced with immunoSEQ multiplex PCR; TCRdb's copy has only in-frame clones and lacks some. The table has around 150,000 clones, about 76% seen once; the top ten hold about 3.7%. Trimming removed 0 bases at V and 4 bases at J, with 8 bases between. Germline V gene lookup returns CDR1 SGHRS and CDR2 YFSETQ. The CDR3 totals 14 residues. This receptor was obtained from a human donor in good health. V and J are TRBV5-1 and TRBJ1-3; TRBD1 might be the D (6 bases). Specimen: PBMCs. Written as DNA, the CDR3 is TGCGCCAGCAGCTTGGGGACAGAAGGAAACACCATATATTTT. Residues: CASSLGTEGNTIYF.